This TCR beta chain originates from a study of blood T cells in healthy people across ages. Background on the study: Using template switching, researchers captured about one barcoded beta molecule for each two T cells.

A word on this clonotype: A junction boundary mismatches the germline segment, possibly from a read error.

This CDR3 contains 14 residues. Germline V gene data show CDR1 as SEHNR and CDR2 as FQNEAQ (reference sequence). With a J-beta primer mix and a sample-barcoded 5' primer, a second PCR ran roughly 6 to 12 cycles. TCRdb passed the 5' RACE reads through MiXCR, listing each CDR3 protein once. The table has around 1,000,000 distinct CDR3 sequences, around 25% seen once. Another study also made use of these data, one on T cells of mothers and their children.

The chain has TRBV7-9 and TRBJ1-1; no definite D call. The source of this sequence is a girl aged 2 to 10 in good health. What was sequenced was blood. The CDR3 bases are TGTACCAGCAGCTTAGATCGTGGGTACACTGAAGCTTTCTTT. It is translated as CTSSLDRGYTEAFF.